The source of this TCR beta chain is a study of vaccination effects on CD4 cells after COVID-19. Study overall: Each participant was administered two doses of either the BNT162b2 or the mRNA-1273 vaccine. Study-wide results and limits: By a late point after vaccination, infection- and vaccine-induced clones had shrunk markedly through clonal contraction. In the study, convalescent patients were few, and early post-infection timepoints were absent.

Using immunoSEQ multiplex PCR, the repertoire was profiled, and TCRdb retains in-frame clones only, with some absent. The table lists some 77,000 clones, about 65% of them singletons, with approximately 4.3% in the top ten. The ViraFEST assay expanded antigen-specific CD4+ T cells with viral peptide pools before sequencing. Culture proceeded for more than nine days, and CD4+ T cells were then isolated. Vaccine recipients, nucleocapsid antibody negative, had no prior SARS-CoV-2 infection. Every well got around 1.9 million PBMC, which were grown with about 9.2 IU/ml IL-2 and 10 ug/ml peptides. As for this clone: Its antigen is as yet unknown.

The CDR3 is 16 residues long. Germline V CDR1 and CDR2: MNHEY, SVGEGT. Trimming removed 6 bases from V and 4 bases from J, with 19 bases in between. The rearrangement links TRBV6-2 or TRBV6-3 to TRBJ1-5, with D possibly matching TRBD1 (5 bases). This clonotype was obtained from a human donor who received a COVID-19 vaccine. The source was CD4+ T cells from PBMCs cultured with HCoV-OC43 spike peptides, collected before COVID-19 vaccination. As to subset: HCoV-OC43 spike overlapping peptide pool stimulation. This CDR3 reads CASSPIRDSGNQPQHF. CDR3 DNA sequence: TGTGCCAGCAGCCCTATCAGGGACTCTGGGAATCAGCCCCAGCATTTT.